These T cell receptor beta chains were read from a single sample in a study of CD8+ T cells in alopecia areata. Generated by immunoSEQ multiplex PCR, the TCRdb table keeps only in-frame clones and is missing some. The sample records roughly 150,000 clones, 40% to 50% being singletons. Sequenced sample: CD4+ T cells sorted from blood. The receptors here all came from a human donor with alopecia areata. Both conserved end residues are part of each CDR3.

>TRBV5-1
CASRGATYNDYGYTF
>TRBV29-1
CSVRTSGESNEQFF
>TRBV29-1
CSVEDPTYNEQFF
>TRBV13
CASSDRRWETQYF
>TRBV30
CAWSPFQGYTF
>TRBV19
CASSISGTGLRNQPQHF
>TRBV29-1
CSGVAGTGELFF
>TRBV7-9
CASSLGGQNYEQYF
>TRBV18
CASCLAENNEQFF
>TRBV5-4
CASSLPDRGTDTQYF
>TRBV2
CASSVPLSGSSYNEQFF
>TRBV28
CASSFGGQGETQYF
>TRBV4-1
CASTAKGWSGYTF
>TRBV29-1
CSVKRTIPGYGYTF
>TRBV28
CASTFGTSGGGGANVLTF
>TRBV5-1
CASSEKGQETQYF
>TRBV2
CASRPAGANVLTF
>TRBV5-1
CASSSIGEQFF
>TRBV28
CASSLSFRGQPQHF
>TRBV30
CAWSVRRSVSGSSYEQYF
>TRBV7-3
CASSSLHTSTDTQYF
>TRBV7-9
CASSLEVPLQETQYF
>TRBV5-6
CASSSRTPSGANVLTF
>TRBV9
CASSVEGQYGYTF
>TRBV28
CASGGRADGLNQPQHF
>TRBV29-1
CSVADLEGARSTPFPIYGYTF
>TRBV9
CASSVETGGYEQYF
>TRBV6-5
CASSYQTGQETQYF
>TRBV2
CASRGGSGSSTGELFF
>TRBV29-1
CSARTGYGYTF
>TRBV7-9
CASSPGQVKVEAFF
>TRBV11-2
CASSLDIAGSYEQYF
>TRBV28
CASSLAGGPSYNEQFF
>TRBV7-9
CASSLALEDEQFF
>TRBV9
CASSVSTGELFF
>TRBV4-1
CASSQVLAGESYNEQFF
>TRBV29-1
CSVDSEGETQYF
>TRBV19
CASSTPTGTTYEQYF
>TRBV5-1
CASSGTSIEQYF
>TRBV28
CASSLVAGREQYF
>TRBV2
CASISGDASNQPQHF
>TRBV10-3
CAAGGETQYF